This is a list of T cell receptor beta chains from one sample in a study of T-cell reconstitution after alpha-beta-depleted transplantation in children. TCRdb fed the PCR reads into MiXCR, producing one record per CDR3 protein. The table has about 980,000 distinct CDR3 sequences, less than 30% seen once; the top ten hold about 28%. Sample: PBMCs, mostly from graft donor cells, taken 360 days after TCRalphabeta/CD19-depleted stem cell transplant. The source of these receptors is a boy under two years old who had a stem cell transplant for SCID, so the T cells may come from the graft donor. Both conserved end residues are part of each CDR3. The size field is filled for only some rows; it gives once, few, many or a size class.

TRBJ1-1 | TRBV29-1 | . | 11 | CSDRTGIEAFF
TRBJ2-5 | TRBV2 | few | 14 | CASKRDRPSETQYF
TRBJ1-5 | TRBV19 | few | 15 | CASSFDRGRNQPQHF
TRBJ1-1 | TRBV19 | . | 13 | CASRGSVSTEAFF
TRBJ2-3 | TRBV6-1 | few | 13 | CASRPRGPDTQYF
TRBJ1-2 | TRBV4-1 | . | 16 | CASSQGTGGPGYGYTF
TRBJ1-1 | TRBV16 | . | 14 | CASSQSWVDTEAFF
TRBJ2-7 | TRBV13 | . | 13 | CASSSPGAHEQYF
TRBJ2-2 | TRBV15 | . | 17 | CATSREILGSQSGELFF
TRBJ2-7 | TRBV7-9 | . | 17 | CASSPDSLLPGAYEQYF
TRBJ2-3 | TRBV12-3/TRBV12-4 | few | 16 | CASSLSLAGGPDTQYF
TRBJ1-6 | TRBV7-6 | few | 15 | CASSLGQGANSPLHF
TRBJ2-1 | TRBV7-6 | . | 16 | CASSLAPDLSYNEQFF
TRBJ2-1 | TRBV27 | . | 13 | CASRGLSVQKQFF
TRBJ2-3 | TRBV10-1 | few | 13 | CASSADRTDTQYF